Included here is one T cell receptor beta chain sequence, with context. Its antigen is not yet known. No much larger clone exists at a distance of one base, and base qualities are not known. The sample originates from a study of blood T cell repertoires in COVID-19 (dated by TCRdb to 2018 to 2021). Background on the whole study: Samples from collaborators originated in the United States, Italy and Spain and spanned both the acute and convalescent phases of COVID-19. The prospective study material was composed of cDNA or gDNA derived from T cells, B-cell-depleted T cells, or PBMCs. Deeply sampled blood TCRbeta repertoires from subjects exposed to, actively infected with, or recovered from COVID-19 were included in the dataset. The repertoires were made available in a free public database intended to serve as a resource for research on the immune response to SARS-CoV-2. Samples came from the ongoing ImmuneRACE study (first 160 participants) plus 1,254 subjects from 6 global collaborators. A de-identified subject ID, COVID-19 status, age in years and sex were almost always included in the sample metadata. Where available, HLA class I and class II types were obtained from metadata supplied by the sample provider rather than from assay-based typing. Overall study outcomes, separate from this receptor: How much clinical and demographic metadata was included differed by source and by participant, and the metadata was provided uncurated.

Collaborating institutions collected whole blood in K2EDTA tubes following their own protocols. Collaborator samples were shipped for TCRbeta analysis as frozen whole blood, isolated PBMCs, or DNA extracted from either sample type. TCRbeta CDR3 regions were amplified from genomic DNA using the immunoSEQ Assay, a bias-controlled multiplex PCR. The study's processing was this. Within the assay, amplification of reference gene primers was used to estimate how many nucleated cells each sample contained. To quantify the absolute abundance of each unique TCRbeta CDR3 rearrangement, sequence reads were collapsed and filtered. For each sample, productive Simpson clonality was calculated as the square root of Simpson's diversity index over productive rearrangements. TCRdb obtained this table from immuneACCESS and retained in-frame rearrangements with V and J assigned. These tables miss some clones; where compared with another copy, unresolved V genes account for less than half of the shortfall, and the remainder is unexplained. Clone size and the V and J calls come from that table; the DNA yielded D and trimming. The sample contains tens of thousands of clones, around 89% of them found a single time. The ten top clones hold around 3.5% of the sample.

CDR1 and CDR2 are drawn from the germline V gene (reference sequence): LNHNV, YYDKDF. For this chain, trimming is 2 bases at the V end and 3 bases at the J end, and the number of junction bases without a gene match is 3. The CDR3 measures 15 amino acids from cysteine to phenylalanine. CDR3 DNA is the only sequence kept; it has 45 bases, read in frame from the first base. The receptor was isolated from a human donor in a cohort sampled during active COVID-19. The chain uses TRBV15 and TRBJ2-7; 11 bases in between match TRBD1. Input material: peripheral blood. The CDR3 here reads CATSRPGQGGYEQYF. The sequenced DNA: TGTGCCACCAGCAGACCGGGACAGGGGGGCTACGAGCAGTACTTC.